This T cell receptor beta chain appears in the sequencing data of a study of shared clonotypes between healthy human individuals (TCRdb year 2020). Regarding the study in general: Two women and a few men aged 18 to 49 years were included in the cohort. Between about 0.9 and 8.9 billion PBMCs per donor were obtained by leukapheresis. To estimate repertoire size and how much clonotypes are shared between individuals, the study performed deep sequencing of blood TCR repertoires from a handful of healthy adults. To increase sequencing depth and limit assay-specific biases, different laboratories used diverse techniques to prepare libraries and sequence TCR repertoires. Per donor, three plates each were used for CD4 naive and CD4 memory, two for CD8 naive, and one for CD8 memory. The paper's findings and limits, for the study overall: Naive subsets generally had larger estimated clonotype richness than memory subsets. Based on pairwise subsampling, the degree of clonotype sharing among donors was expected to be affected by sequencing depth. The small number of donors limited the genetic and exposure-history diversity represented. Sampling was restricted to blood, and TCR repertoires in tissues likely differ from the TCR repertoires found in blood. Compared with non-shared clonotypes, the clonotypes found in all four sorted-subset donors had higher generation probabilities. Approximately 4.8% of naive CD4, 3.5% of naive CD8, about 2.1% of memory CD4, and around 0.42% of memory CD8 clonotypes were shared across a few donors. Rarefaction of sorted-subset datasets indicated incomplete sequencing despite the large sequencing depth.

This clone occurred once. This receptor's antigen is unknown. No much larger clonotype is one base removed from it; base qualities were not supplied. Using the deep immunoSEQ assay, multiplex PCR amplified TCR CDR3 regions from genomic DNA. For each cell subset, the extracted genomic DNA was distributed evenly across all wells of several immunoSEQ 96-well plates, and each plate served as one replicate. For sorted subsets, approximately 200 ng of genomic DNA, equivalent to 25,000 to 35,000 T cell genomes, went into each replicate PCR. Purified libraries were measured with a Qubit 3.0 fluorometer, size-checked on a Bioanalyzer 2100, and measured again with the KAPA Library Quantification kit. Each immunoSEQ 96-well plate was sequenced on its own single-read 150-cycle Illumina NextSeq 550 flow cell. The study's processing was this. Because the immunoSEQ output included only junctional sequences and no quality scores, the filtering could not be the same as the filtering used for full-length reads. To assign V/J genes and CDR3, sequences were annotated using PyIR, a Python wrapper for IgBLAST v1.9, with IMGT germline references. Reads were removed for weak V/J assignments (E-value above 1e-6), missing CDR3, stop codons, out-of-frame junctions, or ambiguous translated residues. V3J clonotypes were defined by identical inferred V gene, J gene, and CDR3 amino acid sequence. The percentage overlap between two repertoires was calculated by dividing the number of shared unique clonotypes by the size of the smaller repertoire. Repertoire richness was assessed with RTK rarefaction, the Chao1 estimator, and Recon v2.1 estimates of unobserved clonotypes. Generation probabilities were computed with OLGA for all TCRbeta clonotypes obtained by the gDNA method from several donors. Held by TCRdb, this immuneACCESS table contains in-frame sequences only and omits some clones. Under half of the omission traces to an unresolved V gene where checked; the cause of the rest is unknown. V and J calls and clone size come straight from that table; D and trimming were deduced from the DNA. This sample holds more than 2,000,000 clones; over 85% were observed only once. Clones ranked in the top ten supply over 0.12% of the sample.

Healthy HIV-negative adults with no recently reported acute infections or vaccinations were included as donors. Only Caucasian adults living in Nashville, Tennessee, USA were represented among the donors. Magnetic negative selection was used to enrich CD4+ T cells, after which naive cells were positively selected on CD45RA and the negative fraction became the memory subset. After blood collection by leukapheresis, PBMCs were isolated using Ficoll-Histopaque density gradient centrifugation and then cryopreserved in the vapor phase of liquid nitrogen. Analytical flow cytometry was used to check the purity and quantity of each magnetically sorted T cell population. From each sorted fraction, genomic DNA was isolated and quantified by UV absorbance on a Nanodrop 2000c. According to the germline V gene (reference sequence), CDR1 reads LNHDA and CDR2 reads SQIVND. Compared with germline, V lacks 5 bases and J lacks 7 bases; bases without a gene match: 8. The CDR3 covers 15 residues, taking in both the cysteine and the phenylalanine. Just CDR3 DNA is preserved here, 45 bases in frame from base 1.

This clonotype originated in a man younger than 35 in good health. Sequencing was done on a sample of naive CD4+ T cells sorted from blood. What this sample's cell subset or site label stands for: CD45RA+ positively selected. The chain joins TRBV19 to TRBJ1-4, with 9 bases aligning to TRBD1. The CDR3 region: CASSPRDRVTEKLFF. The bases read TGTGCCAGTAGTCCTCGGGACAGGGTTACTGAAAAACTGTTTTTT. The full variable domain, completed from the reference TRBV19 and TRBJ1-4 proteins outside the CDR3, reads DGGITQSPKYLFRKEGQNVTLSCEQNLNHDAMYWYRQDPGQGLRLIYYSQIVNDFQKGDIAEGYSVSREKKESFPLTVTSAQKNPTAFYLCASSPRDRVTEKLFFGSGTQLSVL.